This TCR beta chain comes out of a study of blood T cell repertoires in COVID-19. Across the whole study: Samples came from the United States, Italy and Spain, spanning acute and convalescent COVID-19. Sample material is recorded as cDNA or gDNA derived from T cells, B-cell-depleted T cells, or PBMCs.

Per the original methods: Reference gene primer amplification gave nucleated cell count estimates. Profiling relied on immunoSEQ multiplex PCR, and the TCRdb table lists in-frame clones only, not all of them. That table supplies the V and J calls and clone size; D and trimming were determined from the DNA. The repertoire holds about 130,000 clones, with about 92% as singletons. This clonotype was obtained from a man in his forties or fifties with active COVID-19. The sample taken for sequencing was peripheral blood.

The CDR3: CATSDPGTFTGELFF. CDR3 DNA sequence: TGTGCCACCAGTGACCCCGGGACATTCACCGGGGAGCTGTTTTTT. The chain joins TRBV24-1 to TRBJ2-2; maybe TRBD1 (6 bases). The germline V and J ends were trimmed by 4 bases and 4 bases, with 12 bases remaining between them. The CDR3 length is 15 residues. Germline V gives CDR1 KGHDR, CDR2 SFDVKD.